Listed below are T cell receptor beta chains from one sample, sequenced in a study of blood T cell repertoires in COVID-19. Measured with immunoSEQ multiplex PCR; TCRdb has only the in-frame clones, and not every one. The table has about 60,000 clones, roughly 88% seen once. The material sequenced was peripheral blood. The receptors were sampled from a man in his sixties with acute or convalescent COVID-19. The CDR3 runs from the conserved cysteine through the conserved F or W. A D gene is named only where the DNA matches it firmly. Clone size is given for some rows only: seen once, a few or many times, or a class if the clone is expanded.

>TRBJ1-4|TRBV28|-|-
CASSTRTEGGKLFF
TGTGCCAGCAGTACTAGGACAGAGGGTGGAAAACTGTTTTTT
>TRBJ2-1|TRBV24-1|TRBD1|-
CATSDLGTAGGNEQFF
TGTGCCACCAGTGATTTGGGGACGGCAGGGGGCAATGAGCAGTTCTTC
>TRBJ1-2|TRBV2|-|-
CASSASQVLYGYTF
TGTGCCAGCAGTGCGTCCCAGGTTCTCTATGGCTACACCTTC
>TRBJ1-1|TRBV24-1|-|-
CATTKGDPGGTEAFF
TGTGCCACCACCAAAGGGGACCCCGGAGGGACTGAAGCTTTCTTT
>TRBJ1-5|TRBV6-5|TRBD1|few
CASSFLPGQGHQPQHF
TGTGCCAGCAGTTTCCTGCCGGGACAGGGCCATCAGCCCCAGCATTTT
>TRBJ1-3|TRBV19|TRBD1|-
CASSAGTAGNTIYF
TGTGCCAGTAGTGCCGGGACAGCTGGAAACACCATATATTTT
>TRBJ2-5|TRBV6-5|TRBD1|-
CASSNPQGAETQYF
TGTGCCAGCAGTAACCCACAGGGGGCAGAGACCCAGTACTTC
>TRBJ1-5|TRBV27|-|-
CASSSTHSNQPQHF
TGTGCCAGCAGTTCCACTCATAGCAATCAGCCCCAGCATTTT
>TRBJ1-1|TRBV30|-|-
CAWREQGFLNTEAFF
TGTGCCTGGAGGGAACAGGGATTCCTGAACACTGAAGCTTTCTTT
>TRBJ2-3|TRBV7-3|-|-
CASSLAGSTDTQYF
TGTGCCAGCAGCTTAGCCGGGAGCACAGATACGCAGTATTTT
>TRBJ1-6|TRBV5-1|-|-
CASRVTPEHNSPLHF
TGCGCCAGCAGGGTGACCCCGGAGCATAATTCACCCCTCCACTTT
>TRBJ1-1|TRBV12-3/TRBV12-4|TRBD1|-
CASGQGGAFF
TGTGCCAGTGGACAGGGAGGCGCTTTCTTT
>TRBJ2-7|TRBV28|TRBD1|-
CASSRQGPPYEQYF
TGTGCCAGCAGTAGACAGGGTCCCCCGTACGAGCAGTACTTC
>TRBJ1-1|TRBV19|-|once
CASSIGGRRNTEAFF
TGTGCCAGTAGTATAGGTGGCAGGCGGAACACTGAAGCTTTCTTT
>TRBJ2-3|TRBV7-9|-|-
CASSSPQGKSLTDTQYF
TGTGCCAGCAGCTCCCCGCAGGGGAAGTCTTTAACAGATACGCAGTATTTT
>TRBJ2-1|TRBV9|-|-
CASSVLSGTYNEQFF
TGTGCCAGCAGCGTACTCTCGGGAACCTACAATGAGCAGTTCTTC
>TRBJ1-1|TRBV6-1|-|-
CASSESLDTEAFF
TGTGCCAGCAGTGAAAGTTTGGACACCGAAGCTTTCTTT
>TRBJ1-1|TRBV7-9|-|once
CASSSIALGGGDYSTEAFF
TGTGCCAGCAGCTCCATAGCCCTGGGCGGGGGGGATTATTCCACTGAAGCTTTCTTT
>TRBJ2-1|TRBV5-1|TRBD2|-
CASSFNGPAAGDGNEQFF
TGCGCCAGCAGCTTTAACGGCCCTGCCGCGGGAGACGGGAATGAGCAGTTCTTC
>TRBJ1-5|TRBV19|-|-
CASSPQGFGNQPQHF
TGTGCCAGTAGCCCCCAGGGATTCGGCAATCAGCCCCAGCATTTT
>TRBJ1-2|TRBV6-5|-|-
CASRGGGYGYTF
TGTGCCAGCAGGGGGGGTGGATATGGCTACACCTTC
>TRBJ2-2|TRBV30|TRBD2|-
CAWRPPLTGTSGRGTGELFF
TGTGCCTGGAGACCACCTCTTACCGGGACTAGCGGGAGGGGGACCGGGGAGCTGTTTTTT